This T cell receptor (beta chain) was obtained from a study of blood T cell repertoires in COVID-19. Study-wide context: Researchers got acute and convalescent COVID-19 samples from the United States, Italy and Spain. Sources were T cells, B-cell-depleted T cells, or PBMCs; the material itself was cDNA or gDNA.

Participants spanned ages roughly 18 to 95 years and resided in over 20 US areas. Recovered status in Cohort 3 required two negative PCRs, clearance, or symptom resolution. Method: immunoSEQ multiplex PCR; TCRdb's copy keeps in-frame clones and lacks some. The sample includes roughly 300,000 clones, roughly 84% of them seen just once. Germline lookup yields CDR1 WNHNN and CDR2 SYGVQD (reference sequence). V lost 5 bases, J lost 5 bases, and 3 bases stayed unmatched. This CDR3 spans 12 amino acids. Sample: PBMCs or T cells enriched from blood (not recorded which). The chain employs TRBV10-1 and TRBJ2-7; 7 bases match TRBD2. This receptor was obtained from a woman in her 30s who had recovered from COVID-19. The CDR3 reads CASSWDYHEQYF. The DNA of the CDR3 is TGCGCCAGCAGTTGGGACTACCACGAGCAGTACTTC.